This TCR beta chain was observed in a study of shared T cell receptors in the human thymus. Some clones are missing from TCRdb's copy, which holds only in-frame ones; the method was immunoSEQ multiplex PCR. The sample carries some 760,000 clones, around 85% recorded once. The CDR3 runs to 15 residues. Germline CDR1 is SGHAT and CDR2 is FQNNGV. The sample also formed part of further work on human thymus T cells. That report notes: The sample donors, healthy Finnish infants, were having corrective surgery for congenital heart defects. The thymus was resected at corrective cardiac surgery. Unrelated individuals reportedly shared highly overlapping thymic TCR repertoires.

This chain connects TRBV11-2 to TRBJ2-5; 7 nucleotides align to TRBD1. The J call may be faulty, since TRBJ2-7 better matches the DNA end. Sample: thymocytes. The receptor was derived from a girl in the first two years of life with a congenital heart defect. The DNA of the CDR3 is TGTGCCAGCACCTCCCGGGACAGTTCGACCTACGAGCAGTACTTC. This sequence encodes CASTSRDSSTYEQYF.